The clone carrying this T cell receptor (beta chain) was picked up a small number of times. What it binds is not known. This specimen belongs to a study of T cells in Graves' hyperthyroidism and ophthalmopathy. Amplification targeted TCR beta CDR3 regions from RNA transcripts. HTBI primers were employed in a first-round RT-PCR of the TCR CDR3. TCRdb ran MiXCR on the multiplex PCR reads and lists one entry per CDR3 protein. This sample has hundreds of thousands of distinct CDR3 sequences, with roughly a sixth found just once. Study-wide findings and caveats: The model's output predicted ophthalmopathy at a median of around 6.9 months prior to onset. Separation of ophthalmopathy from stable hyperthyroidism was achieved by a 13 V-J model.

The sequenced material came from blood. This TCR was recovered from a woman in her forties or fifties with Graves' hyperthyroidism that later progressed to Graves' ophthalmopathy.

In DNA, the CDR3 is TGTGCCATCAACAAGGGACTTCGGAGCTCCTACGAGCAGTACTTC. Amino acid sequence: CAINKGLRSSYEQYF. This chain connects TRBV10-3 to TRBJ2-7; a weak D match, TRBD2 (6 bases). The V gene's germline CDR1 is ENHRY and CDR2 SYGVKD. CDR3 length: 15 residues. V was trimmed by 7 bases and J by 0 bases, leaving 16 bases between them.